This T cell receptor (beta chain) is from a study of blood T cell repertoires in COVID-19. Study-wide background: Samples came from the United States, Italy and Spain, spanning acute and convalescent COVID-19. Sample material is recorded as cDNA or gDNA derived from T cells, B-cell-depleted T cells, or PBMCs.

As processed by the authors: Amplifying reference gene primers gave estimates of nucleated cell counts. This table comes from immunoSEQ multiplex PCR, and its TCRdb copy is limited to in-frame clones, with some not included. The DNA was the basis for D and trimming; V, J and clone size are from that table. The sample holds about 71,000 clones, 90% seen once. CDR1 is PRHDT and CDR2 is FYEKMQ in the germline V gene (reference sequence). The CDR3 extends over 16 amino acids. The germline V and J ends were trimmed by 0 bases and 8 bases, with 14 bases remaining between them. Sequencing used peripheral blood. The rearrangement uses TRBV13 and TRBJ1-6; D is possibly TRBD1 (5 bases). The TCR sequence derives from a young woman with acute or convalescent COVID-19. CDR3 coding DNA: TGTGCCAGCAGCTTAGGGGACGGGGGTAGGGATTCACCCCTCCACTTT. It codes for CASSLGDGGRDSPLHF.